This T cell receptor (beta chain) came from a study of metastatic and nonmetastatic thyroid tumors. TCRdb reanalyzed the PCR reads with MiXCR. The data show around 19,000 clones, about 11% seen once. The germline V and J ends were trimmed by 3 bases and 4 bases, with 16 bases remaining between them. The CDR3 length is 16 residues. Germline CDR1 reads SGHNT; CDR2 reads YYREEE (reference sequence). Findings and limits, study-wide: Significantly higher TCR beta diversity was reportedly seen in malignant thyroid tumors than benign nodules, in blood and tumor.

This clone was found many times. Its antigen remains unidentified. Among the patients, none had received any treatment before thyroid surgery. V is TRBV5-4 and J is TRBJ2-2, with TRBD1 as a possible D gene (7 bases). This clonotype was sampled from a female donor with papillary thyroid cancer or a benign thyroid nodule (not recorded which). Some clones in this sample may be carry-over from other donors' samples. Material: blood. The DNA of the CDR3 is TGTGCCAGCAGCTCACCGGGACAGCGGGTCACCGGGGAGCTGTTTTTT. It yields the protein CASSSPGQRVTGELFF.